Given below is one TCR beta chain in context. Its antigen has not been determined. Base quality data are lacking; no much larger clone is found one base away. Each collaborating institution followed its own protocols to collect whole blood in K2EDTA tubes. For TCRbeta analysis, collaborator samples were shipped as frozen whole blood, as isolated PBMCs, or as DNA extracted from either sample type. The sample comes from a study of blood T cell repertoires in COVID-19 (dated by TCRdb to the early 2020s). Study-wide context: The collaborator samples originated in the United States, Italy and Spain and spanned the acute and convalescent phases of COVID-19. The prospective study material was composed of cDNA or gDNA derived from T cells, B-cell-depleted T cells, or PBMCs. The dataset comprised deeply sampled blood TCRbeta repertoires from subjects exposed to, actively infected with, or recovered from COVID-19. The repertoires were released in a freely available public database meant as a resource for research on the immune response to SARS-CoV-2. The samples were drawn from the first 160 participants of the ongoing ImmuneRACE study and from over 950 subjects provided by 6 global collaborators. Sample metadata almost always included a de-identified subject ID, COVID-19 status, age in years and sex. Where available, HLA class I and class II types were taken from metadata supplied by the sample provider and were not determined by assay-based typing. Findings and caveats that apply to the study as a whole: The quantity of clinical and demographic metadata differed by source and by participant and was supplied without curation.

Cut back by 0 bases and 5 bases, the V and J ends lie 10 bases apart. The germline V gene (reference sequence) provides CDR1 GTSNPN and CDR2 SVGIG. From the cysteine up to the phenylalanine, the CDR3 has a length of 14 residues. Of the read, only the CDR3 DNA is kept; its 42 bases are in frame from base 1. TCRbeta CDR3 regions were amplified from genomic DNA using the immunoSEQ Assay, a bias-controlled multiplex PCR. The authors' pipeline ran thus. The number of nucleated cells in each sample was estimated by amplification of reference gene primers within the assay. Sequence reads were collapsed and filtered to measure the absolute abundance of every unique TCRbeta CDR3 rearrangement. For each sample, productive Simpson clonality was calculated as the square root of Simpson's diversity index over productive rearrangements. TCRdb mirrors the immuneACCESS table, restricted to in-frame sequences. Some clones are absent from its copies; in checked studies, under half trace to an unresolved V gene, and the reason for the others is unknown. The V and J calls and the clone size are those of that table, but D and trimming were determined from the DNA. This sample lists about 120,000 clones; nearly 80% were detected once. Roughly 17% of the sample goes to the ten largest clones.

In this chain, TRBV30 is recombined with TRBJ2-2; a tentative D match to TRBD2 spans 6 bases. This TCR was sampled from an elderly woman with active or convalescent COVID-19. The material sequenced was peripheral blood. The DNA is TGTGCCTGGAGTGTCGGGAGCCCTACCGGGGAGCTGTTTTTT. This sequence encodes CAWSVGSPTGELFF.